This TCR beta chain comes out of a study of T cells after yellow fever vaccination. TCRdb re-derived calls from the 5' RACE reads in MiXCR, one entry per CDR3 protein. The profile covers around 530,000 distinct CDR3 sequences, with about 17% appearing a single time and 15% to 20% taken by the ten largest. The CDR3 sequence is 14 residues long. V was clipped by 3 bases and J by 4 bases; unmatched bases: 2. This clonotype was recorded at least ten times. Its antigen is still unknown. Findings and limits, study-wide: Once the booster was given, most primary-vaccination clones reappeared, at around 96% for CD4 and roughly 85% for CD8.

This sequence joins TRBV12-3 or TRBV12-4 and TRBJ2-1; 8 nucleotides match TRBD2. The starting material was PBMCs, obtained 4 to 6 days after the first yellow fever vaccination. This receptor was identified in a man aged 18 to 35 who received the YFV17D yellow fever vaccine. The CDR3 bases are TGTGCCAGCAGTTTGGGCGGGGGGTACAATGAGCAGTTCTTC. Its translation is CASSLGGGYNEQFF.